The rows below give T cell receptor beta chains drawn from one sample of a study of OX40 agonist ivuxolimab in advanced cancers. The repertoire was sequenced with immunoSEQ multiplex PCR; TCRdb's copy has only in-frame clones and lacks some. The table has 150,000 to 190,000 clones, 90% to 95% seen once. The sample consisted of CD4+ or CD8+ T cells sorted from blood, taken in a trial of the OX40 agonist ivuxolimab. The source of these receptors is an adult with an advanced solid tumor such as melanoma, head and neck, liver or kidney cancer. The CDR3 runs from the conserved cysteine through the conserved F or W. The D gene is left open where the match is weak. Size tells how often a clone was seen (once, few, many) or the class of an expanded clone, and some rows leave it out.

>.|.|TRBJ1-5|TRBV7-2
CASSLGTTATYSNQPQHF
TGTGCCAGCAGCCTCGGGACAACCGCTACATATAGCAATCAGCCCCAGCATTTT
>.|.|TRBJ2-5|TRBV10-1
CASSEQIQETQYF
TGCGCCAGCAGTGAACAAATCCAAGAGACCCAGTACTTC
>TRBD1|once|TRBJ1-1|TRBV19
CASTPREGARTEAFF
TGTGCCAGTACCCCAAGGGAGGGGGCGAGAACTGAAGCTTTCTTT
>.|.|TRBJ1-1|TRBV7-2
CASSLVFAGVGNTEAFF
TGTGCCAGCAGCTTAGTTTTCGCCGGGGTGGGGAACACTGAAGCTTTCTTT
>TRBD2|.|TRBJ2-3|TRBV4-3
CASSLGTSGTTDTQYF
TGCGCCAGCAGCCTCGGGACCAGCGGGACGACAGATACGCAGTATTTT
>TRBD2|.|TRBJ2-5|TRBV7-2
CASSLELAGVAQYF
TGTGCCAGCAGCTTGGAACTAGCGGGAGTGGCCCAGTACTTC
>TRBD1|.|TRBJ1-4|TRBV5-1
CASRHRQGLNEKLFF
TGCGCCAGCAGGCATCGACAGGGGTTAAATGAAAAACTGTTTTTT
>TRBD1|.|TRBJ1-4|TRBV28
CASSRGQGREKLFF
TGTGCCAGCAGTCGTGGACAGGGGAGGGAAAAACTGTTTTTT
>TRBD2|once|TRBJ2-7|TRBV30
CAWTGGGLVTNEQYF
TGTGCCTGGACCGGCGGGGGACTAGTCACGAACGAGCAGTACTTC
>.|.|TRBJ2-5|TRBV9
CASSVSPARAGETQYF
TGTGCCAGCAGCGTATCCCCTGCAAGGGCCGGAGAGACCCAGTACTTC
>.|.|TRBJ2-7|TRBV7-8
CASSPSGSRYEQYF
TGTGCCAGCAGCCCATCGGGGAGTCGGTACGAGCAGTACTTC
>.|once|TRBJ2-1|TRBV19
CASRNWGNEQFF
TGTGCCAGTAGAAATTGGGGGAATGAGCAGTTCTTC
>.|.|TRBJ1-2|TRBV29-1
CSADANYGYTF
TGCAGCGCCGACGCGAACTATGGCTACACCTTC
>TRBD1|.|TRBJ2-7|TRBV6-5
CASSLRQGIDEQYF
TGTGCCAGCAGTCTTCGACAGGGGATAGACGAGCAGTACTTC
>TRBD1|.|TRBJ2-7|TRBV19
CASSVGTGVYEQYF
TGTGCCAGTAGTGTTGGGACAGGGGTCTACGAGCAGTACTTC
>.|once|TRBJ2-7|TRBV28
CASSLVPYEQYF
TGTGCCAGCAGTCTGGTCCCCTACGAGCAGTACTTC
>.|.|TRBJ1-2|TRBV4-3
CASSPIPDTNYGYTF
TGCGCCAGCAGCCCCATCCCGGATACTAACTATGGCTACACCTTC
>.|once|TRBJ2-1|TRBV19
CASSHDTAYYNEQFF
TGTGCCAGTAGTCACGACACGGCTTACTACAATGAGCAGTTCTTC
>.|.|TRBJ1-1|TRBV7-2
CASSLAGGATEAFF
TGTGCCAGCAGCTTAGCGGGGGGGGCCACTGAAGCTTTCTTT
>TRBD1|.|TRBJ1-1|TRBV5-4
CASSLTGQGLLNTEAFF
TGTGCCAGCAGCTTGACCGGACAGGGGCTACTGAACACTGAAGCTTTCTTT
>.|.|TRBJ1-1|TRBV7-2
CASSFDRRNTEAFF
TGTGCCAGCAGCTTTGACAGGAGGAACACTGAAGCTTTCTTT
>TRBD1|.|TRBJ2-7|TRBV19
CASSSPGQGGEQYF
TGTGCCAGTAGTTCCCCGGGACAGGGCGGCGAGCAGTACTTC
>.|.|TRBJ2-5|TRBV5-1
CASSLGTDQETQYF
TGCGCCAGCAGCTTGGGAACAGATCAAGAGACCCAGTACTTC
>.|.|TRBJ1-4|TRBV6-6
CASSPAGGEKLFF
TGTGCCAGCAGTCCCGCGGGGGGGGAAAAACTGTTTTTT
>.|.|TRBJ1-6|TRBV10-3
CAISESSGILNSPLHF
TGTGCCATCAGTGAGAGCTCCGGGATCTTAAATTCACCCCTCCACTTT
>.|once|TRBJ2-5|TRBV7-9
CASSSRGLQETQYF
TGTGCCAGCAGCTCCCGGGGCCTCCAAGAGACCCAGTACTTC
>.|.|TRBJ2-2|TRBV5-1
CASSWSPRPYTGELFF
TGCGCCAGCAGCTGGAGTCCCAGACCCTACACCGGGGAGCTGTTTTTT
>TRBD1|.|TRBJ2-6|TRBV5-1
CASSLETGDTQYDFSGANVLTF
TGCGCCAGCAGCTTGGAAACAGGGGACACCCAGTACGATTTCTCTGGGGCCAACGTCCTGACTTTC
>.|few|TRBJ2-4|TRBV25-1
CASREGPLRPGAKNIQYF
TGTGCCAGCAGGGAAGGGCCCCTCCGACCCGGGGCCAAAAACATTCAGTACTTC
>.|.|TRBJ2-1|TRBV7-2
CASRSPGPSAGQFF
TGTGCCAGCAGGTCGCCGGGTCCTTCGGCGGGACAGTTCTTC
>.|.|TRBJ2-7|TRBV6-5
CASSLEGVRTYEQYF
TGTGCCAGCAGTTTAGAGGGGGTAAGGACCTACGAGCAGTACTTC
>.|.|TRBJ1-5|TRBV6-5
CASSVGQPQHF
TGTGCCAGCAGTGTTGGTCAGCCCCAGCATTTT
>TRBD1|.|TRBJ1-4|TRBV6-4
CASSARQGAGEKLFF
TGTGCCAGCAGTGCACGACAGGGGGCTGGGGAAAAACTGTTTTTT
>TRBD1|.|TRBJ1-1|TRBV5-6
CASSFRQTGGTVNTEAFF
TGTGCCAGCAGCTTCCGCCAGACAGGGGGAACAGTGAACACTGAAGCTTTCTTT
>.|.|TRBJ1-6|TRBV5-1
CASSLAWGEISPLHF
TGCGCCAGCAGCTTGGCCTGGGGGGAGATTTCACCCCTCCACTTT
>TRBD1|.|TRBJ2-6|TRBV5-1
CASSFRDRGSSGANVLTF
TGCGCCAGCAGCTTCCGGGACAGGGGGAGCTCTGGGGCCAACGTCCTGACTTTC
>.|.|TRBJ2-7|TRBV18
CASSPIGVSYEQYF
TGTGCCAGCTCACCGATCGGGGTATCATACGAGCAGTACTTC
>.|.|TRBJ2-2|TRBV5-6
CASSLVVPRKTGELFF
TGTGCCAGCAGCTTGGTGGTTCCCAGAAAGACCGGGGAGCTGTTTTTT
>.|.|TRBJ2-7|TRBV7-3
CASSNAPGYEQYF
TGTGCCAGCAGCAACGCGCCGGGTTACGAGCAGTACTTC
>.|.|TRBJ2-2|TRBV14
CASSKDRTNTGELFF
TGTGCCAGCAGCAAAGACAGGACGAACACCGGGGAGCTGTTTTTT
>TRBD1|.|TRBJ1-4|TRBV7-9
CASSQGTGGGTNEKLFF
TGTGCCAGCAGCCAAGGGACAGGGGGTGGCACTAATGAAAAACTGTTTTTT
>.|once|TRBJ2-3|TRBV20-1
CSARGPTQYF
TGCAGTGCTAGAGGGCCGACGCAGTATTTT
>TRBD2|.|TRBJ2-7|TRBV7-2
CASSPPGGGSEQYF
TGTGCCAGCAGCCCTCCGGGAGGAGGCAGCGAGCAGTACTTC
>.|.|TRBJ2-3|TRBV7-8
CASSLVGRTDTQYF
TGTGCCAGCAGCTTGGTCGGGAGAACAGATACGCAGTATTTT
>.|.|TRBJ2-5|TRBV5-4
CASSLKVLQETQYF
TGTGCCAGCAGCTTGAAGGTCCTACAAGAGACCCAGTACTTC
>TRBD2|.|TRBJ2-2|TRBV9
CASSVGEGPNTGELFF
TGTGCCAGCAGCGTAGGGGAGGGGCCGAACACCGGGGAGCTGTTTTTT
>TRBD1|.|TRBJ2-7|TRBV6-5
CASSKPGQGRYEQYF
TGTGCCAGCAGTAAACCGGGACAGGGACGCTACGAGCAGTACTTC
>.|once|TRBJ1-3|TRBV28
CASSSVNEGNTIYF
TGTGCCAGCAGTTCCGTGAACGAAGGAAACACCATATATTTT
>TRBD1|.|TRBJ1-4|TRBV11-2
CASSSTGAPANEKLFF
TGTGCCAGCAGCTCAACAGGGGCTCCAGCTAATGAAAAACTGTTTTTT
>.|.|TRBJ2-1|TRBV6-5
CASSYDIPSSYNEQFF
TGTGCCAGCAGTTACGATATCCCGAGCTCCTACAATGAGCAGTTCTTC
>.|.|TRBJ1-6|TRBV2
CASRQAQWGTPLHF
TGTGCCAGCAGGCAGGCCCAATGGGGGACACCCCTCCACTTT
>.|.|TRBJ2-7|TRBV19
CASRTGLTPYEQYF
TGTGCCAGTAGGACTGGCCTTACTCCCTACGAGCAGTACTTC
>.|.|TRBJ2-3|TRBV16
CASSQQLYTQYF
TGTGCCAGCAGCCAACAGCTTTATACGCAGTATTTT
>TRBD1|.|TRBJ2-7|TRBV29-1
CSVSDRGPQGEQYF
TGCAGCGTTTCGGACAGGGGACCCCAAGGCGAGCAGTACTTC